A single sample gave rise to the 24 T cell receptor beta chains below, sequenced in a study of shared clonotypes between healthy human individuals. Only in-frame clones appear in the TCRdb table, and some are missing; sequencing was by immunoSEQ multiplex PCR. This sample has under 2.5 million clones, with 85% to 95% found just once. Sequences were obtained from naive CD4+ T cells from PBMCs. The subset was: CD45RA+ positively selected. The receptors stem from a man between 18 and 29 years old in good health. Some clones in this sample may be carry-over from other donors' samples.

This clone occurred a few times. The rearrangement links TRBV9 to TRBJ1-1; no definite D call. Germline V gene data show CDR1 as SGDLS and CDR2 as YYNGEE. CDR3 length: 13 residues. Trimming pared 1 base from V and 7 bases from J, leaving 11 bases between. Here the CDR3 reads CASSVSIGDEAFF. In nucleotides, the CDR3 is TGTGCCAGCAGCGTATCGATTGGCGATGAAGCTTTCTTT. The full variable domain, its missing parts supplied by reference TRBV9 and TRBJ1-1, is DSGVTQTPKHLITATGQRVTLRCSPRSGDLSVYWYQQSLDQGLQFLIQYYNGEERAKGNILERFSAQQFPDLHSELNLSSLELGDSALYFCASSVSIGDEAFFGQGTRLTVV.

The chain employs TRBV21-1 and TRBJ1-5; the D call in the table, TRBD1, was not verified against the DNA. TRBV21-1 corresponds to a pseudogene. The CDR3 loop spans 14 amino acids. Here the CDR3 DNA reads TGTGCCAGCAGCTCCGCAGGGTCCGGTCAGCCCCAGCATTTT. This translates into CASSSAGSGQPQHF.

V usage is TRBV7-2 and J usage is TRBJ2-5; perhaps TRBD2 as D (6 bases). CDR1 and CDR2 from the germline V gene are SGHTA and FQGNSA. This CDR3 has 15 residues. Trimming removed 1 base from V and 7 bases from J, with 16 bases in between. The chain's CDR3 is CASSLVAGTYGTQYF. CDR3 bases: TGTGCCAGCAGCTTAGTGGCGGGGACTTACGGGACCCAGTACTTC.

This chain uses TRBV18 with TRBJ2-1; 8 bases map to TRBD1. The CDR3 sequence is 15 residues long. V shed 3 bases and J 2 bases; nucleotides not matched to a gene: 3. Germline-derived CDR1 and CDR2 are KGHSH and LQKENI. The CDR3 loop reads CASSPNRGTYNEQFF. CDR3 in DNA: TGTGCCAGCTCACCCAACAGGGGGACCTACAATGAGCAGTTCTTC.

Regarding this clone: The same CDR3 arises from other DNA sequences in this sample as well. This rearrangement joins TRBV7-9 to TRBJ2-1; D is undetermined. CDR1 is SEHNR and CDR2 is FQNEAQ in the germline V gene (reference sequence). This CDR3 comprises 14 residues. V shed 3 bases and J shed 1 base, with 7 bases lying between them. DNA of the CDR3: TGTGCCAGCAGCTTTCTTTCGTCCTACAATGAGCAGTTCTTC. Encoded protein: CASSFLSSYNEQFF.

This chain uses TRBV5-4 with TRBJ1-3; maybe TRBD1 (6 bases). The CDR3 runs to 12 residues. Trimming stripped 4 bases from V and 14 bases from J, with 16 bases between. The V gene's germline CDR1 is SGHNT and CDR2 YYREEE (reference sequence). CDR3 bases: TGTGCCAGCAGCGTAGACAGGAAGGCCCTATATTTT. Encoded protein: CASSVDRKALYF.

This chain uses TRBV7-8 with TRBJ1-5; D unresolved. V lost 5 bases and J lost 9, with 20 bases in between. The germline gives CDR1 SGHVS, CDR2 FQNEAQ. CDR3 length: 15 residues. The CDR3 DNA reads TGTGCCAGCAGCATTAGTTGGAGGGAGCCTCGGCCCCAGCATTTT. Translated: CASSISWREPRPQHF.

The V and J genes are TRBV7-9 and TRBJ1-3, with D tentatively TRBD1 (5 bases). This CDR3 contains 16 residues. Trimming pared 4 bases from V and 2 bases from J, leaving 15 bases between. Germline CDR1 is SEHNR and CDR2 is FQNEAQ (reference sequence). Here the CDR3 DNA reads TGTGCCAGCAGCTCTAACAGGATTTTCCCTGGAAACACCATATATTTT. Amino acid sequence: CASSSNRIFPGNTIYF. The full variable domain, completed using reference TRBV7-9 and TRBJ1-3, is DTGVSQNPRHKITKRGQNVTFRCDPISEHNRLYWYRQTLGQGPEFLTYFQNEAQLEKSRLLSDRFSAERPKGSFSTLEIQRTEQGDSAMYLCASSSNRIFPGNTIYFGEGSWLTVV.

The V gene is TRBV25-1, the J gene TRBJ2-5; 10 nucleotides agree with TRBD1. Germline V gene data show CDR1 as MGHDK and CDR2 as SYGVNS. The trim removed 7 bases at V and 7 bases at J, leaving 12 bases unmatched. This CDR3 comprises 15 residues. The CDR3 loop reads CASTLGQGTSATQYF. DNA for the CDR3: TGTGCCAGCACCCTGGGACAGGGGACGTCTGCGACCCAGTACTTC.

The J gene is TRBJ2-1, the V gene TRBV5-1; 9 bases match TRBD2. Trimming at V came to 0 bases and at J to 8 bases, leaving 9 bases not matched to a gene. This CDR3 has 16 amino acids. CDR1 is SGHRS and CDR2 is YFSETQ in the germline V gene. The CDR3 sequence is CASSLEAGGPEYEQFF. CDR3 coding DNA: TGCGCCAGCAGCTTGGAGGCGGGAGGGCCGGAGTATGAGCAGTTCTTC.

The V and J genes are TRBV28 and TRBJ2-5, with 8 nucleotides matching TRBD2. V lost 6 bases to trimming and J lost 2 bases; unmatched junction nucleotides: 17. There are 18 residues in the CDR3. The germline V gene has CDR1 MDHEN and CDR2 SYDVKM. CDR3 bases: TGTGCCAGCAGCCTAGCTGGGGGGGCTAGCGGGTTTCAAGAGACCCAGTACTTC. Amino acids: CASSLAGGASGFQETQYF.

The V and J genes are TRBV28 and TRBJ2-7; 11 nucleotides line up with TRBD1. The CDR3 is made up of 16 amino acids. The V gene end was trimmed by 4 bases and the J gene end by 8 bases; junction bases not matched to a gene: 13. Germline V gene lookup returns CDR1 MDHEN and CDR2 SYDVKM. In DNA form, the CDR3 reads TGTGCCAGCAGTTCCCCGGCTGGGGACAGGGGGTTCAAGCAGTACTTC. Encoded protein: CASSSPAGDRGFKQYF.

The genes are TRBV28 and TRBJ2-7, with D possibly TRBD1 on 6 matching bases. Trimming shortened V by 2 bases and J by 2 bases, and 13 bases separated the two germline ends. This CDR3 region has 15 residues. CDR1 and CDR2 (germline): MDHEN, SYDVKM. The CDR3 is CASSLVRDNTYEQYF. Written as DNA, the CDR3 is TGTGCCAGCAGTTTAGTTCGGGACAACACCTACGAGCAGTACTTC. Using reference TRBV28 and TRBJ2-7 for the parts outside the CDR3, the full variable domain is DVKVTQSSRYLVKRTGEKVFLECVQDMDHENMFWYRQDPGLGLRLIYFSYDVKMKEKGDIPEGYSVSREKKERFSLILESASTNQTSMYLCASSLVRDNTYEQYFGPGTRLTVT.

The V and J genes are TRBV7-8 and TRBJ1-5, with D uncertain. The V gene's germline CDR1 is SGHVS and CDR2 FQNEAQ. This CDR3 is built from 16 residues. V was pared by 5 bases and J by 6 bases, with 20 bases between. The CDR3 spells CASSAADWGRSQPQHF. The DNA of the CDR3 is TGTGCCAGCAGCGCCGCGGATTGGGGTAGAAGTCAGCCCCAGCATTTT.

This sequence joins TRBV19 and TRBJ2-1; a possible D gene is TRBD1 (7 bases). V dropped 7 bases and J dropped 8 bases, with 27 bases sitting between them. Germline CDR1 is LNHDA and CDR2 is SQIVND (reference sequence). The CDR3 sequence is 17 residues long. The CDR3 loop is CASTKLGGGGRRDEQFF. The DNA for the CDR3 is TGTGCCAGTACCAAATTGGGCGGAGGGGGCCGAAGGGATGAGCAGTTCTTC.

The rearrangement uses TRBV5-1 and TRBJ2-5; possible D gene TRBD2, 7 bases. V lost 3 bases and J lost 5, with 20 bases in between. The CDR3 has 16 amino acids. Germline V gene data show CDR1 as SGHRS and CDR2 as YFSETQ. This chain's CDR3 is CASSSSRGAAPETQYF. CDR3 nucleotides: TGCGCCAGCAGCTCTTCCCGGGGGGCCGCCCCGGAGACCCAGTACTTC.

The chain joins TRBV28 to TRBJ2-5; perhaps TRBD1 as D (5 bases). V was trimmed by 2 bases and J by 5 bases, leaving 18 bases between them. The CDR3 is 16 amino acids. Per the germline V gene, CDR1 is MDHEN and CDR2 is SYDVKM. CDR3 protein: CASSLRGSVQGETQYF. The CDR3 DNA reads as TGTGCCAGCAGTTTAAGGGGAAGTGTGCAGGGCGAGACCCAGTACTTC.

The DNA of the CDR3 is TGTGCCAGCAGCCAAGGTTGGATTTCAGGAAACACTGAAGCTTTCTTT. Translating gives CASSQGWISGNTEAFF. The genes are TRBV11-2 and TRBJ1-1; D is undetermined. With 5 bases removed from V and 2 bases from J, the gap between germline ends came to 18 bases. This CDR3 spans 16 amino acids. CDR1 is SGHAT, CDR2 FQNNGV, per germline.

V gene TRBV7-7 combines with J gene TRBJ2-3; D ambiguous. Trimming removed 5 bases at V and 1 base at J, with 7 bases between. Germline CDR1 reads SSHAT; CDR2 reads FNYEAQ (reference sequence). CDR3 length: 13 residues. CDR3 nucleotide sequence: TGTGCCAGCAGCCCGGTAGGCACAGATACGCAGTATTTT. Residues: CASSPVGTDTQYF.

This chain joins TRBV11-3 and TRBJ2-3; no clear D. Trimming took 5 bases from V and 0 from J, leaving 12 bases between them. The CDR3 contains 15 residues. CDR1 SGHNT and CDR2 YENEEA come from the germline V gene. In DNA form, the CDR3 reads TGTGCCAGCAGCCCTCGGACCACTAGCACAGATACGCAGTATTTT. It translates to CASSPRTTSTDTQYF. Combining the CDR3 with reference TRBV11-3 and TRBJ2-3 gives the whole variable domain EAGVVQSPRYKIIEKKQPVAFWCNPISGHNTLYWYLQNLGQGPELLIRYENEEAVDDSQLPKDRFSAERLKGVDSTLKIQPAELGDSAVYLCASSPRTTSTDTQYFGPGTRLTVL.

On this clone: In the same sample, other DNA sequences code for this CDR3. The chain combines TRBV7-9 with TRBJ2-5; D might be TRBD1 (6 bases). The V gene lost 4 bases and the J gene lost 4 bases, with 10 bases spanning the gap. This CDR3 comprises 13 residues. Germline CDR1 is SEHNR and CDR2 is FQNEAQ (reference sequence). In nucleotides, the CDR3 is TGTGCCAGCAGCTCGCAGGGGCGAGAGACCCAGTACTTC. It translates to CASSSQGRETQYF. The full variable domain, rest sourced from reference TRBV7-9 and TRBJ2-5, is DTGVSQNPRHKITKRGQNVTFRCDPISEHNRLYWYRQTLGQGPEFLTYFQNEAQLEKSRLLSDRFSAERPKGSFSTLEIQRTEQGDSAMYLCASSSQGRETQYFGPGTRLLVL.

The rearrangement joins TRBV14 to TRBJ2-2; 9 bases agree with TRBD2. This CDR3 is built from 16 residues. Germline lookup yields CDR1 SGHDN and CDR2 FVKESK. V was pared by 4 bases and J by 4 bases, with 7 bases of the junction left unmatched. The CDR3 coding sequence is TGTGCCAGCAGCCCAGGAGCGGGAGGCCTCACCGGGGAGCTGTTTTTT. Amino acids: CASSPGAGGLTGELFF.

This chain connects TRBV2 to TRBJ2-4, with D maybe TRBD2 (5 bases). CDR1 is SNHLY and CDR2 is FYNNEI in the germline V gene. Trimming cost V 6 bases and J 6 bases, with 12 bases left between them. CDR3 length equals 13 residues. The CDR3, as DNA: TGTGCCAGCAGGGTGGACTTAGGAAACATTCAGTACTTC. Encoded protein: CASRVDLGNIQYF.

V is TRBV9 and J is TRBJ1-2; TRBD1 matches 11 bases. The CDR3 spans 16 residues. V shed 6 bases, J shed 8 bases, and the junction held 15 bases outside the gene matches. The germline V gene encodes CDR1 SGDLS and CDR2 YYNGEE. The CDR3 DNA is TGTGCCAGCACCAAATCCGGGACAGGGGGACTCTTAGGCTACACCTTC. Protein: CASTKSGTGGLLGYTF.